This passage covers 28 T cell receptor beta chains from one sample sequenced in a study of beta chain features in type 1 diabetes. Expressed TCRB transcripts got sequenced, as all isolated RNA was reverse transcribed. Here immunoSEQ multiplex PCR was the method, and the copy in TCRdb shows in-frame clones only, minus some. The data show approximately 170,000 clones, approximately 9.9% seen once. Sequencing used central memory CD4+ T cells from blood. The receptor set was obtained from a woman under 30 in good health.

The CDR3 region has the DNA TGTGCCAGCAGTTACTCTGGCCTAGCGGGGACTAGGGCCCAGTACTTC. It is translated as CASSYSGLAGTRAQYF. The chain combines TRBV6-5 with TRBJ2-5; 9 nucleotides line up with TRBD2. The CDR3 has 16 residues. Germline V gene data show CDR1 as MNHEY and CDR2 as SVGAGI. Trimming took 0 bases from V and 9 from J; bases not matched to a gene: 11.

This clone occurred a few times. The CDR3 region is CASSSTANYGYTF. DNA of the CDR3: TGTGCCAGCAGCTCAACAGCTAACTATGGCTACACCTTC. The chain employs TRBV7-9 and TRBJ1-2; D unclear. Per the germline V gene, CDR1 is SEHNR and CDR2 is FQNEAQ (reference sequence). With 4 bases removed from V and 0 bases from J, the gap between germline ends came to 6 bases. The CDR3 length is 13 residues.

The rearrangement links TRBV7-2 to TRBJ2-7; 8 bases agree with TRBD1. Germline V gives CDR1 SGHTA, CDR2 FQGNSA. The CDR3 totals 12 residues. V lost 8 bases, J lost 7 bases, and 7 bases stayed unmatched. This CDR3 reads CASSSGGGEQYF. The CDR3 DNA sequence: TGTGCCAGCTCCTCAGGGGGCGGGGAGCAGTACTTC.

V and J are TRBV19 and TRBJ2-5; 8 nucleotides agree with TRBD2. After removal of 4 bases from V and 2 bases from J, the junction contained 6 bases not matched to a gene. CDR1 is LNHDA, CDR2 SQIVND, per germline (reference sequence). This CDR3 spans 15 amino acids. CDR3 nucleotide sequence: TGTGCCAGTAGTAAGCGGGGGAGGGAGCAAGAGACCCAGTACTTC. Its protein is CASSKRGREQETQYF. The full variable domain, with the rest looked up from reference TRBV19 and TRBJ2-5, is DGGITQSPKYLFRKEGQNVTLSCEQNLNHDAMYWYRQDPGQGLRLIYYSQIVNDFQKGDIAEGYSVSREKKESFPLTVTSAQKNPTAFYLCASSKRGREQETQYFGPGTRLLVL.

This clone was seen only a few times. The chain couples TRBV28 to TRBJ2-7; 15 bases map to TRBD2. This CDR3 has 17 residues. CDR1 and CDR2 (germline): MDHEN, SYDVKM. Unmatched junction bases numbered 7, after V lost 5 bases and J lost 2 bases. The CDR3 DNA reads TGTGCCAGCAGTGGGACTAGCGGGGGGCCGCACCCCTACGAGCAGTACTTC. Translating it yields CASSGTSGGPHPYEQYF. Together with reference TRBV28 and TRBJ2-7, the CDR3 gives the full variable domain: DVKVTQSSRYLVKRTGEKVFLECVQDMDHENMFWYRQDPGLGLRLIYFSYDVKMKEKGDIPEGYSVSREKKERFSLILESASTNQTSMYLCASSGTSGGPHPYEQYFGPGTRLTVT.

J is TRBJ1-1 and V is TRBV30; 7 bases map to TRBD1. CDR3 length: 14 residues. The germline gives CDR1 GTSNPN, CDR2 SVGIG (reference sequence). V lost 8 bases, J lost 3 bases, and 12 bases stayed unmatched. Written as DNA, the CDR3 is TGTGCCGGCAGGTCACAGGGGATGTACACTGAAGCTTTCTTT. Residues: CAGRSQGMYTEAFF. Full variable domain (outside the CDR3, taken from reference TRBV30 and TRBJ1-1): SQTIHQWPATLVQPVGSPLSLECTVEGTSNPNLYWYRQAAGRGLQLLFYSVGIGQISSEVPQNLSASRPQDRQFILSSKKLLLSDSGFYLCAGRSQGMYTEAFFGQGTRLTVV.

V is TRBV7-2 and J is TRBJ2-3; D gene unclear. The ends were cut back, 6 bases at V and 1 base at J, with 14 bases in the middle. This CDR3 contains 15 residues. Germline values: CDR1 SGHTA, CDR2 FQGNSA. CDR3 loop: CASSYYNPRTDTQYF. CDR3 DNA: TGTGCCAGCAGTTACTACAACCCCCGCACAGATACGCAGTATTTT.

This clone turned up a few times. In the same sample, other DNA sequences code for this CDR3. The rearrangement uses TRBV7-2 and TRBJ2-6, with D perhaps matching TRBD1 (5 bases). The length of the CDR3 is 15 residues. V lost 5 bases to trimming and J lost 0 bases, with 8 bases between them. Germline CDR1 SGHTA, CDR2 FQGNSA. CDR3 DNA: TGTGCCAGCAGCCTTGACAGCTCTGGGGCCAACGTCCTGACTTTC. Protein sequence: CASSLDSSGANVLTF.

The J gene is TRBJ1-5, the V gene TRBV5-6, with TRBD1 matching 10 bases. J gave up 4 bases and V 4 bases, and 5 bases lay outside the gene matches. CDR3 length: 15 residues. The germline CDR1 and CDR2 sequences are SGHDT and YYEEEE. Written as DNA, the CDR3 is TGTGCCAGCAGCGAGACAGGGGGCCGGAATCAGCCCCAGCATTTT. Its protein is CASSETGGRNQPQHF.

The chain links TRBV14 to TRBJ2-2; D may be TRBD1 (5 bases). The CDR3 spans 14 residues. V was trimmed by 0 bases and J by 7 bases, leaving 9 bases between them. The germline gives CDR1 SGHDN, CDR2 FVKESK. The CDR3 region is CASSQDGADGELFF. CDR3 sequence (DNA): TGTGCCAGCAGCCAAGATGGGGCGGACGGGGAGCTGTTTTTT.

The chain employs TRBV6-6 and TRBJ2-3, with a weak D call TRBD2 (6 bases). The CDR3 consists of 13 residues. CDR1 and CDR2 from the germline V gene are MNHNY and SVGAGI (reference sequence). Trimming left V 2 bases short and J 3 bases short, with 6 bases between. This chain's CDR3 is CASSYGGTDTQYF. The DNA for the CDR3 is TGTGCCAGCAGTTACGGAGGGACAGATACGCAGTATTTT.

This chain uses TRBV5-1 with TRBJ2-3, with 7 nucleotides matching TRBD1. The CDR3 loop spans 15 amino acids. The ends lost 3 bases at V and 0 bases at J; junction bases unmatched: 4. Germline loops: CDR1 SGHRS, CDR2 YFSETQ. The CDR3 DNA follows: TGCGCCAGCAGCTCGGGACAGACTAGCACAGATACGCAGTATTTT. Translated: CASSSGQTSTDTQYF.

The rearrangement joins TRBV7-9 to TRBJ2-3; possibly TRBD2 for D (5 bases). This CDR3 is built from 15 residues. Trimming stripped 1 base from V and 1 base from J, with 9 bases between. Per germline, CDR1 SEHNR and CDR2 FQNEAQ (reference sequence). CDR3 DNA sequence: TGTGCCAGCAGCTTAGACCACGGGGGCACAGATACGCAGTATTTT. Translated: CASSLDHGGTDTQYF.

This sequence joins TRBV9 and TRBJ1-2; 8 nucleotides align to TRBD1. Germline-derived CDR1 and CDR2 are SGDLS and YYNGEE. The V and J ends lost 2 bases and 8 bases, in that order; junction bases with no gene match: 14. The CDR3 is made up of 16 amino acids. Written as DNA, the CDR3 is TGTGCCAGCAGCGTCGAATGGACAGGGAACGTCAAGGGCTACACCTTC. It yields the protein CASSVEWTGNVKGYTF.

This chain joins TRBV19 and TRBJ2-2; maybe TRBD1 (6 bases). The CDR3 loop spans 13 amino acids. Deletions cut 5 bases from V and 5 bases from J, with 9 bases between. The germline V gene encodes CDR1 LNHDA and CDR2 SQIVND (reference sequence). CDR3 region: CASSAQGTGELFF. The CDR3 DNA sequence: TGTGCCAGTAGTGCCCAGGGGACCGGGGAGCTGTTTTTT.

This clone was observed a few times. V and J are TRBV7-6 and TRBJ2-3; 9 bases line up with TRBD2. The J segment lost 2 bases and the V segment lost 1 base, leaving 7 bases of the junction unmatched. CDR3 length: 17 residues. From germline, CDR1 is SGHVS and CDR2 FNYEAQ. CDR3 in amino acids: CASSLVSSGALTDTQYF. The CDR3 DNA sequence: TGTGCCAGCAGCTTAGTTTCTAGCGGGGCCCTCACAGATACGCAGTATTTT.

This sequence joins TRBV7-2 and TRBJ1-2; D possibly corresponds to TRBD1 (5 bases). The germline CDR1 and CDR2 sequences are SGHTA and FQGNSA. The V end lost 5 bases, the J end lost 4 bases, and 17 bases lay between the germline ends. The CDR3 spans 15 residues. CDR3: CASSPAQGTFYGYTF. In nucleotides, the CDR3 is TGTGCCAGCAGCCCCGCCCAGGGCACCTTCTATGGCTACACCTTC. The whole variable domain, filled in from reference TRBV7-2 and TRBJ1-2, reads GAGVSQSPSNKVTEKGKDVELRCDPISGHTALYWYRQSLGQGLEFLIYFQGNSAPDKSGLPSDRFSAERTGGSVSTLTIQRTQQEDSAVYLCASSPAQGTFYGYTFGSGTRLTVV.

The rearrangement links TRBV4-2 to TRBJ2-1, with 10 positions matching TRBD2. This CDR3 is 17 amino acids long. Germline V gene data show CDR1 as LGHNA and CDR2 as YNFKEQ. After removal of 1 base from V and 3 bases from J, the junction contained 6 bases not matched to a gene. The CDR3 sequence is CASSQGKSGRDYNEQFF. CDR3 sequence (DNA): TGTGCCAGCAGCCAAGGAAAGAGCGGGAGGGACTACAATGAGCAGTTCTTC.

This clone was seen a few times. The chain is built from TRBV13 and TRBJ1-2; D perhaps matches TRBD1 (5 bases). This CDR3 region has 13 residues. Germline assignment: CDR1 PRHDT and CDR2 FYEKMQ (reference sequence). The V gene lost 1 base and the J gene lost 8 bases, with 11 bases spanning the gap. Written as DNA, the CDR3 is TGTGCCAGCAGCTTAGATTGGGGCCGGGGCTACACCTTC. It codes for CASSLDWGRGYTF.

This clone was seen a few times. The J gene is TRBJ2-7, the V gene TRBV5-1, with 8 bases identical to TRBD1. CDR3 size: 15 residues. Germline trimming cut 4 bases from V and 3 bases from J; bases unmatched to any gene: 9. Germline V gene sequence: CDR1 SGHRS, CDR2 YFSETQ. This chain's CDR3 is CASSPAGTGSYEQYF. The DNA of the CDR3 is TGCGCCAGCAGCCCCGCCGGGACAGGAAGCTACGAGCAGTACTTC.

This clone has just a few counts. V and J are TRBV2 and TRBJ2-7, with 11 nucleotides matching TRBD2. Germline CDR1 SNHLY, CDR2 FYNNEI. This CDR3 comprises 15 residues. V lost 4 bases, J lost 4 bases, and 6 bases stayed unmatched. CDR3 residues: CASSVTSGKLYEQYF. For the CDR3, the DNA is TGTGCCAGCAGTGTGACTAGCGGGAAGCTGTACGAGCAGTACTTC.

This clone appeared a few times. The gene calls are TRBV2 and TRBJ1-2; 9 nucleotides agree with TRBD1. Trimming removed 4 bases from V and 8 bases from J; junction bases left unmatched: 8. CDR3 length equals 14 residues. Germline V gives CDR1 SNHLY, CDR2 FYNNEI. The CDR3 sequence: CASSGGQGNDGYTF. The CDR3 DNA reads TGTGCCAGCAGTGGGGGACAGGGTAATGACGGCTACACCTTC.

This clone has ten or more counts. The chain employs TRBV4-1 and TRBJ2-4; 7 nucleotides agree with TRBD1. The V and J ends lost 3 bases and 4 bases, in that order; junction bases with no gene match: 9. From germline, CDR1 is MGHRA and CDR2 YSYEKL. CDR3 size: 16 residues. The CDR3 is CASSQSTGQSKNIQYF. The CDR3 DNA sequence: TGCGCCAGCAGCCAGAGTACGGGACAGTCTAAAAACATTCAGTACTTC.

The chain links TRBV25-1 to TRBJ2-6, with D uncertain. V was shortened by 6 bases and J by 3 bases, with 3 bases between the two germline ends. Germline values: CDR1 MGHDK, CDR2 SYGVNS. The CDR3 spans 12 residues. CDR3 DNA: TGTGCCAGCAGCGGTGGGGCCAACGTCCTGACTTTC. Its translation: CASSGGANVLTF.

In DNA form, the CDR3 reads TGTGCCAGCAGTTCAAGACAGGTCAATGAGCAGTTCTTC. This translates into CASSSRQVNEQFF. V and J are TRBV27 and TRBJ2-1; possibly TRBD1 for D (6 bases). This CDR3 spans 13 amino acids. Trimming took off 4 bases at V and 6 bases at J, with 10 bases between the two ends. Germline loops: CDR1 MNHEY, CDR2 SMNVEV (reference sequence).

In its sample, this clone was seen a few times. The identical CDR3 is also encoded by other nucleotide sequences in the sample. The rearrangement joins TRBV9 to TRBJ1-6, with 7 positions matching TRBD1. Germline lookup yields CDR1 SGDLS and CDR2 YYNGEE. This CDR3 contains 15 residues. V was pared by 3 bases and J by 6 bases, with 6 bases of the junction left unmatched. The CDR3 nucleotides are TGTGCCAGCAGCGCCCGACAGGGTGCTAATTCACCCCTCCACTTT. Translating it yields CASSARQGANSPLHF.

The CDR3 DNA follows: TGCGCCAGCAGGTCCGGACTAGCGGGAGAAACCCAGTACTTC. Residues: CASRSGLAGETQYF. The chain links TRBV5-1 to TRBJ2-5; 13 bases are shared with TRBD2. Germline V gene data show CDR1 as SGHRS and CDR2 as YFSETQ. The CDR3 consists of 14 residues. Trimming cost V 5 bases and J 8 bases; bases outside gene matches: 6. Using reference TRBV5-1 and TRBJ2-5 for the parts outside the CDR3, the full variable domain is KAGVTQTPRYLIKTRGQQVTLSCSPISGHRSVSWYQQTPGQGLQFLFEYFSETQRNKGNFPGRFSGRQFSNSRSEMNVSTLELGDSALYLCASRSGLAGETQYFGPGTRLLVL.

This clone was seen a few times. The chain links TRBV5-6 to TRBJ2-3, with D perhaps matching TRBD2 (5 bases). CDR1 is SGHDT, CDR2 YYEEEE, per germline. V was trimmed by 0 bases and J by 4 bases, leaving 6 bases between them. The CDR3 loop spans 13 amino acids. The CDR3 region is CASSLAGADTQYF. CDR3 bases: TGTGCCAGCAGCTTGGCCGGGGCAGATACGCAGTATTTT.